The next 30 T cell receptor beta chains were all read from a single sample in a study of OX40 agonist ivuxolimab in advanced cancers. The method was immunoSEQ multiplex PCR; TCRdb's version includes in-frame clones alone and lacks a portion of them. The data contain 60,000 to 75,000 clones, around 93% of them singletons. Sequences were derived from CD4+ or CD8+ T cells sorted from blood, sampled in a trial of the OX40 agonist ivuxolimab. The receptor source for this set is an adult with an advanced solid tumor such as melanoma, head and neck, liver or kidney cancer.

This clone was observed a few times. The chain links TRBV28 to TRBJ1-2; D possibly corresponds to TRBD1 (5 bases). CDR3 length equals 12 residues. V was shortened by 6 bases and J by 6 bases, with 11 bases between the two germline ends. Germline V CDR1 and CDR2: MDHEN, SYDVKM. This CDR3 is CASRPDSDGYTF. The DNA of the CDR3 is TGTGCCAGCAGACCCGACAGCGATGGCTACACCTTC.

V usage is TRBV5-6 and J usage is TRBJ1-1, with D hard to call. Between the trimmed V and J ends, which lost 3 bases and 4 bases, there was a span of 19 bases. Per the germline V gene, CDR1 is SGHDT and CDR2 is YYEEEE. The CDR3 runs to 16 residues. The CDR3 is CASSSLVRDTGTEAFF. DNA for the CDR3: TGTGCCAGCAGCTCACTAGTAAGGGATACGGGCACTGAAGCTTTCTTT.

This sequence joins TRBV6-1 and TRBJ1-5, with a tentative D call TRBD1 (5 bases). The V gene's germline CDR1 is MNHNS and CDR2 SASEGT. This CDR3 comprises 15 residues. V dropped 2 bases and J dropped 2 bases, with 10 bases sitting between them. This chain's CDR3 is CASSERGTRNQPQHF. In nucleotides, the CDR3 is TGTGCCAGCAGTGAAAGAGGGACGCGCAATCAGCCCCAGCATTTT.

J is TRBJ2-3 and V is TRBV7-9; 8 bases are a match to TRBD1. CDR1 and CDR2 from the germline V gene are SEHNR and FQNEAQ (reference sequence). Trimming removed 3 bases from V and 4 bases from J; junction bases left unmatched: 12. CDR3 length: 17 amino acids. CDR3 region: CASSFATGGLVADTQYF. The CDR3 coding sequence is TGTGCCAGCAGCTTCGCCACAGGGGGTCTGGTGGCAGATACGCAGTATTTT.

The V call is TRBV27, the J call TRBJ1-1; 9 bases are shared with TRBD1. Trimming took 6 bases from V and 3 from J; bases not matched to a gene: 5. Germline V lookup: CDR1 MNHEY, CDR2 SMNVEV (reference sequence). The CDR3 has 14 residues. This CDR3 reads CASRATGGYTEAFF. In nucleotides, the CDR3 is TGTGCCAGCAGAGCAACAGGGGGCTACACTGAAGCTTTCTTT.

The chain combines TRBV7-9 with TRBJ2-7, with a possible D match to TRBD2 (6 bases). This CDR3 is 12 amino acids long. Trimming removed 3 bases at V and 6 bases at J, with 9 bases between. The germline CDR1 and CDR2 sequences are SEHNR and FQNEAQ (reference sequence). This CDR3 is CASSFTGVEQYF. The CDR3 region has the DNA TGTGCCAGCAGCTTTACGGGGGTCGAGCAGTACTTC.

The rearrangement links TRBV7-2 to TRBJ2-3; TRBD2 agrees at 8 bases. The junction had 10 bases not matched to a gene; V was cut back by 5 bases and J by 6 bases. The germline V gene has CDR1 SGHTA and CDR2 FQGNSA. The CDR3 sequence is 15 residues long. The CDR3 spells CASSPWAGGTDTQYF. In DNA, the CDR3 is TGTGCCAGCAGCCCATGGGCGGGAGGAACCGATACGCAGTATTTT.

The chain carries TRBV6-5 and TRBJ1-5; D call uncertain. The germline V and J ends were trimmed by 7 bases and 5 bases, with 15 bases remaining between them. The V gene's germline CDR1 is MNHEY and CDR2 SVGAGI. The CDR3 has 14 residues. In nucleotides, the CDR3 is TGTGCCAGCACCTCCGGGAGCGTAGATCAGCCCCAGCATTTT. It codes for CASTSGSVDQPQHF.

V is TRBV27 and J is TRBJ2-3, with TRBD2 matching 8 bases. The germline V gene has CDR1 MNHEY and CDR2 SMNVEV (reference sequence). The CDR3 is made up of 16 amino acids. Trimming at V came to 6 bases and at J to 5 bases, leaving 13 bases not matched to a gene. CDR3 bases: TGTGCCAGCAGCCTGTCAGCGGGGGTGGGGATAGATACGCAGTATTTT. Encoded protein: CASSLSAGVGIDTQYF.

The DNA of the CDR3 is TGTGCCAGCAGTCCCCGTCAGGGGGCCGGATGGAATGAGCAGTTCTTC. This translates into CASSPRQGAGWNEQFF. V is TRBV27 and J is TRBJ2-1, with 8 bases matching TRBD1. Germline V gene sequence: CDR1 MNHEY, CDR2 SMNVEV (reference sequence). V lost 5 bases and J lost 7; bases outside the gene matches: 13. This CDR3 has 16 residues.

The V gene is TRBV9, the J gene TRBJ2-3; 8 bases are a match to TRBD1. With 4 bases clipped from V and 2 bases from J, the junction kept 6 bases outside the gene matches. The germline gives CDR1 SGDLS, CDR2 YYNGEE. This CDR3 is 15 amino acids long. As DNA, the CDR3 is TGTGCCAGCAGCCTTAGGGACAGGATCACAGATACGCAGTATTTT. This codes for CASSLRDRITDTQYF.

The CDR3 DNA reads as TGTGCCAGCAGTGAATGGGGACCGTATAGCAATCAGCCCCAGCATTTT. Protein: CASSEWGPYSNQPQHF. V is TRBV6-1 and J is TRBJ1-5; a possible D gene is TRBD1 (5 bases). The CDR3 consists of 16 residues. V was shortened by 2 bases and J by 0 bases, with 11 bases between the two germline ends. Germline V gene data show CDR1 as MNHNS and CDR2 as SASEGT.

The chain carries TRBV27 and TRBJ2-1; 10 bases fit TRBD2. The CDR3 has 15 amino acids. The V gene's germline CDR1 is MNHEY and CDR2 SMNVEV (reference sequence). V was clipped by 2 bases and J by 8 bases; unmatched bases: 6. CDR3 bases: TGTGCCAGCAGTTTAAGGGCTAGCGGGAGCTATGAGCAGTTCTTC. It yields the protein CASSLRASGSYEQFF.

V usage is TRBV29-1 and J usage is TRBJ2-1, with D maybe TRBD2 (6 bases). V was clipped by 3 bases and J by 3 bases, with 15 bases between them. CDR3 length: 15 amino acids. Germline V CDR1 and CDR2: SQVTM, ANQGSEA. In DNA, the CDR3 is TGCAGCGTTGAGAGGCCACTAGCAGACTACAATGAGCAGTTCTTC. This translates into CSVERPLADYNEQFF.

V gene TRBV5-8 combines with J gene TRBJ2-1, with 11 bases aligning to TRBD2. Trimming removed 3 bases from V and 5 bases from J; junction bases left unmatched: 4. Germline V lookup: CDR1 SGHTS, CDR2 YDEGEE. This CDR3 comprises 15 residues. The DNA of the CDR3 is TGTGCCAGCAGCTGGGGGACTAGCGGAGACAATGAGCAGTTCTTC. Its translation is CASSWGTSGDNEQFF. The full variable domain, with the rest looked up from reference TRBV5-8 and TRBJ2-1, is EAGVTQSPTHLIKTRGQQATLRCSPISGHTSVYWYQQALGLGLQFLLWYDEGEERNRGNFPPRFSGRQFPNYSSELNVNALELEDSALYLCASSWGTSGDNEQFFGPGTRLTVL.

The V and J genes are TRBV4-3 and TRBJ2-1, with TRBD2 identical over 10 bases. The CDR3 sequence is 17 residues long. V was pared by 4 bases and J by 2 bases, with 8 bases of the junction left unmatched. The V gene's germline CDR1 is LGHNA and CDR2 YSLEER. CDR3 protein: CASSPRLAGVPYNEQFF. The DNA of the CDR3 is TGCGCCAGCAGCCCGCGGCTAGCGGGAGTACCCTACAATGAGCAGTTCTTC.

This clone was recorded only once. This chain connects TRBV7-9 to TRBJ1-4; D remains ambiguous. Trimming took off 5 bases at V and 16 bases at J, with 17 bases between the two ends. Germline V gives CDR1 SEHNR, CDR2 FQNEAQ (reference sequence). This CDR3 is 12 amino acids long. The CDR3: CASSPSGVDWFF. The CDR3 coding sequence is TGTGCCAGCAGCCCCAGCGGGGTCGACTGGTTTTTT. Supplemented by reference TRBV7-9 and TRBJ1-4, the full variable domain reads DTGVSQNPRHKITKRGQNVTFRCDPISEHNRLYWYRQTLGQGPEFLTYFQNEAQLEKSRLLSDRFSAERPKGSFSTLEIQRTEQGDSAMYLCASSPSGVDWFFGSGTQLSVL.

The J gene is TRBJ2-1, the V gene TRBV6-1; the match to TRBD2 covers 7 bases. With 2 bases clipped from V and 0 bases from J, the junction kept 13 bases outside the gene matches. Per the germline V gene, CDR1 is MNHNS and CDR2 is SASEGT. The CDR3 consists of 19 residues. CDR3 residues: CASSELVYIASGSYNEQFF. In DNA, the CDR3 is TGTGCCAGCAGTGAATTGGTATATATCGCTAGCGGCTCCTACAATGAGCAGTTCTTC.

Here the CDR3 reads CASSASYHNEQFF. The CDR3 DNA sequence: TGTGCCAGCAGCGCCTCATACCACAATGAGCAGTTCTTC. The chain is built from TRBV13 and TRBJ2-1; the D is unclear. V lost 5 bases to trimming and J lost 5 bases, with 10 bases between them. Germline V lookup: CDR1 PRHDT, CDR2 FYEKMQ (reference sequence). CDR3 length: 13 residues.

This sequence joins TRBV28 and TRBJ2-5, with a tentative D call TRBD1 (6 bases). The V end lost 8 bases, the J end lost 2 bases, and 12 bases lay between the germline ends. Germline V CDR1 and CDR2: MDHEN, SYDVKM. There are 13 residues in the CDR3. The CDR3 region has the DNA TGTGCCAGCTGTTCCACAGGGCAAGAGACCCAGTACTTC. It translates to CASCSTGQETQYF. The full variable domain, with the rest looked up from reference TRBV28 and TRBJ2-5, is DVKVTQSSRYLVKRTGEKVFLECVQDMDHENMFWYRQDPGLGLRLIYFSYDVKMKEKGDIPEGYSVSREKKERFSLILESASTNQTSMYLCASCSTGQETQYFGPGTRLLVL.

The chain combines TRBV28 with TRBJ2-7; the D is unclear. Germline CDR1 MDHEN, CDR2 SYDVKM. Deletions cut 3 bases from V and 6 bases from J, with 15 bases between. The CDR3 is 14 amino acids. The DNA for the CDR3 is TGTGCCAGCAGTTTTACAAACCGAAGAGGCGAGCAGTACTTC. Encoded protein: CASSFTNRRGEQYF. Full variable domain (missing parts from reference TRBV28 and TRBJ2-7): DVKVTQSSRYLVKRTGEKVFLECVQDMDHENMFWYRQDPGLGLRLIYFSYDVKMKEKGDIPEGYSVSREKKERFSLILESASTNQTSMYLCASSFTNRRGEQYFGPGTRLTVT.

The chain uses TRBV5-4 and TRBJ2-5; D not certain. Deletions cut 4 bases from V and 1 base from J, with 14 bases between. Germline-derived CDR1 and CDR2 are SGHNT and YYREEE (reference sequence). The CDR3 runs to 15 residues. In nucleotides, the CDR3 is TGTGCCAGCAGCCATCTCTCGAGGACCCAAGAGACCCAGTACTTC. Its translation is CASSHLSRTQETQYF. The full variable domain, with the rest looked up from reference TRBV5-4 and TRBJ2-5, is ETGVTQSPTHLIKTRGQQVTLRCSSQSGHNTVSWYQQALGQGPQFIFQYYREEENGRGNFPPRFSGLQFPNYSSELNVNALELDDSALYLCASSHLSRTQETQYFGPGTRLLVL.

The chain has TRBV9 and TRBJ1-1, with a tentative D call TRBD1 (5 bases). CDR3 length: 16 amino acids. Trimming stripped 4 bases from V and 4 bases from J, with 20 bases between. Germline CDR1 and CDR2: SGDLS and YYNGEE. The CDR3 DNA sequence: TGTGCCAGCAGCTTCACCCCGAGGGAGGGGCTCACTGAAGCTTTCTTT. The encoded protein is CASSFTPREGLTEAFF.

The V call is TRBV5-6, the J call TRBJ1-2, with 7 bases that match TRBD1. V lost 4 bases and J lost 6; bases outside the gene matches: 6. This CDR3 has 13 amino acids. Per germline, CDR1 SGHDT and CDR2 YYEEEE. The CDR3 protein is CASSADRPDGYTF. The CDR3 nucleotides read TGTGCCAGCAGCGCGGACAGGCCCGATGGCTACACCTTC.

Only one count was recorded for this clone. This chain links TRBV28 with TRBJ2-5, with TRBD1 matching 7 bases. Losses at the gene ends were 5 bases for V and 0 bases for J; bases not matched to a gene: 6. CDR1 is MDHEN, CDR2 SYDVKM, per germline. This CDR3 is built from 15 residues. The CDR3 nucleotides are TGTGCCAGCAGTAACCGGGACAGCCACCAAGAGACCCAGTACTTC. As protein: CASSNRDSHQETQYF. The complete variable domain, with remaining parts taken from reference TRBV28 and TRBJ2-5, reads DVKVTQSSRYLVKRTGEKVFLECVQDMDHENMFWYRQDPGLGLRLIYFSYDVKMKEKGDIPEGYSVSREKKERFSLILESASTNQTSMYLCASSNRDSHQETQYFGPGTRLLVL.

A word on this clone: At one of its ends the junction is not consistent with the germline gene, which may arise from a read error. The CDR3 nucleotides are TGTGCTAGCAGCTTAGTCCAGGGTGGTGAGCAGTTCTTC. The encoded protein is CASSLVQGGEQFF. V gene TRBV7-7 combines with J gene TRBJ2-1; perhaps TRBD1 as D (5 bases). This CDR3 region has 13 residues. Germline loops: CDR1 SSHAT, CDR2 FNYEAQ (reference sequence).

The V gene is TRBV11-1, the J gene TRBJ2-1; D not certain. The length of the CDR3 is 14 residues. Trimming pared 1 base from V and 1 base from J, leaving 5 bases between. Germline V gives CDR1 SGHAT, CDR2 FQDESV (reference sequence). CDR3: CASSLGGSYNEQFF. The CDR3 DNA sequence: TGTGCCAGCAGCTTAGGGGGATCCTACAATGAGCAGTTCTTC. Full variable domain (rest looked up from reference TRBV11-1 and TRBJ2-1): EAEVAQSPRYKITEKSQAVAFWCDPISGHATLYWYRQILGQGPELLVQFQDESVVDDSQLPKDRFSAERLKGVDSTLKIQPAELGDSAMYLCASSLGGSYNEQFFGPGTRLTVL.

The chain combines TRBV13 with TRBJ2-1, with D unresolved. Germline assignment: CDR1 PRHDT and CDR2 FYEKMQ (reference sequence). The CDR3 consists of 15 residues. Trimming shortened V by 0 bases and J by 0 bases, and 6 bases separated the two germline ends. Here the CDR3 DNA reads TGTGCCAGCAGCTTAGGAGGAAGCTCCTACAATGAGCAGTTCTTC. It translates to CASSLGGSSYNEQFF.

The V gene is TRBV10-3, the J gene TRBJ2-2; 8 nucleotides align to TRBD2. The CDR3 is made up of 15 amino acids. J lost 2 bases, V lost 10 bases, and 9 bases had no gene match. Germline V gives CDR1 ENHRY, CDR2 SYGVKD. The CDR3 DNA reads TGTGCCACCGAGGAAACTAGCGGAAACACCGGGGAGCTGTTTTTT. This encodes CATEETSGNTGELFF.

The chain employs TRBV2 and TRBJ2-1, with D tentatively TRBD1 (5 bases). CDR1 and CDR2 (germline): SNHLY, FYNNEI. Trimming stripped 9 bases from V and 0 bases from J, with 18 bases between. CDR3 length equals 16 residues. The CDR3 here is CASPPWGSSSYNEQFF. CDR3 nucleotides: TGTGCCAGTCCGCCGTGGGGCAGCAGCTCCTACAATGAGCAGTTCTTC.